The 10 T cell receptor beta chains given below trace back to one sample, sequenced in a study of T cell repertoires in cytomegalovirus infection. No antigen has been assigned to these receptors. TCRdb reanalysed the reads using MiXCR and keeps one entry per CDR3 protein. This sample has about 55,000 distinct CDR3 sequences, with more than 15% found just once. Sequences were derived from CD8+ T cells from cultured PBMCs, sampled from culture after CMV antigen stimulation. The source of these receptors is a human donor in good health (CMV status not recorded). Some clones in this sample may be carry-over from other donors' samples.

In nucleotides, the CDR3 is TGTGCCAGCAGCCGCGGGCATAATCAGCCCCAGCATTTT. Encoded protein: CASSRGHNQPQHF. This chain links TRBV6-1 with TRBJ1-5; D gene uncertain. This CDR3 is built from 13 residues. The germline V gene encodes CDR1 MNHNS and CDR2 SASEGT. Trimming pared 6 bases from V and 4 bases from J, leaving 10 bases between.

CDR3 sequence reads: CASSSKGTSGGARSYEQYF. The DNA of the CDR3 is TGTGCCAGCAGCTCAAAGGGGACTAGCGGGGGGGCCCGGTCCTACGAGCAGTACTTC. The V and J genes are TRBV7-9 and TRBJ2-7; 16 nucleotides agree with TRBD2. V was pared by 4 bases and J by 1 base, with 10 bases of the junction left unmatched. Germline V gene data show CDR1 as SEHNR and CDR2 as FQNEAQ (reference sequence). The CDR3 length is 19 residues. Variable domain in full (rest from reference TRBV7-9 and TRBJ2-7): DTGVSQNPRHKITKRGQNVTFRCDPISEHNRLYWYRQTLGQGPEFLTYFQNEAQLEKSRLLSDRFSAERPKGSFSTLEIQRTEQGDSAMYLCASSSKGTSGGARSYEQYFGPGTRLTVT.

V usage is TRBV7-9 and J usage is TRBJ1-5; D call uncertain. Germline loops: CDR1 SEHNR, CDR2 FQNEAQ (reference sequence). The V end lost 5 bases, the J end lost 2 bases, and 10 bases lay between the germline ends. The CDR3 totals 14 residues. CDR3 in DNA: TGTGCCAGCAGCCACGCCTTGGGCAATCAGCCCCAGCATTTT. Protein product: CASSHALGNQPQHF.

The chain employs TRBV7-2 and TRBJ1-2; 12 bases agree with TRBD1. The length of the CDR3 is 14 residues. J gave up 8 bases and V 3 bases, and 4 bases lay outside the gene matches. The germline V gene has CDR1 SGHTA and CDR2 FQGNSA. In DNA form, the CDR3 reads TGTGCCAGCAGCTTGGGGGACAGGGGGCCCGGCTACACCTTC. This encodes CASSLGDRGPGYTF.

This clonotype appeared a single time. J is TRBJ1-2 and V is TRBV12-3 or TRBV12-4; possible D gene TRBD1, 6 bases. The CDR3 is 14 residues long. Trimming pared 1 base from V and 2 bases from J, leaving 8 bases between. DNA for the CDR3: TGTGCCAGCAGTTTAGAGAGGGGGAACTATGGCTACACCTTC. This encodes CASSLERGNYGYTF.

There are a few counts of this clonotype. V is TRBV12-3 or TRBV12-4 and J is TRBJ2-1, with 10 bases aligning to TRBD1. The CDR3 has 15 amino acids. Trimming removed 7 bases from V and 8 bases from J; junction bases left unmatched: 11. CDR3 sequence reads: CASIPGDRGFDEQFF. The CDR3 DNA sequence: TGTGCCAGCATTCCGGGGGACAGGGGCTTCGATGAGCAGTTCTTC.

This chain links TRBV7-6 with TRBJ2-1; unclear D gene. In germline, CDR1 is SGHVS, CDR2 FNYEAQ. The V end lost 0 bases, the J end lost 0 bases, and 6 bases lay between the germline ends. The CDR3 consists of 15 residues. CDR3 loop: CASSLARSSYNEQFF. In DNA form, the CDR3 reads TGTGCCAGCAGCTTAGCTCGGAGCTCCTACAATGAGCAGTTCTTC.

This clonotype was recorded at least ten times. Here the CDR3 reads CRARQGRGNEQFF. DNA of the CDR3: TGCAGAGCAAGACAGGGAAGGGGCAATGAGCAGTTCTTC. V and J are TRBV20-1 and TRBJ2-1, with 7 positions matching TRBD1. This CDR3 is 13 amino acids long. Per germline, CDR1 DFQATT and CDR2 SNEGSKA (reference sequence).

J is TRBJ2-3 and V is TRBV11-2, with TRBD2 as a possible D gene (5 bases). Trimming removed 2 bases from V and 3 bases from J, with 18 bases in between. The germline V gene has CDR1 SGHAT and CDR2 FQNNGV. The CDR3 sequence is 17 residues long. The CDR3 DNA reads TGTGCCAGCAGCTTACCACGGGAAGGGTGGGAGACAGATACGCAGTATTTT. It yields the protein CASSLPREGWETDTQYF.

This clonotype turned up a few times. The chain couples TRBV19 to TRBJ1-1; maybe TRBD1 (6 bases). Germline lookup yields CDR1 LNHDA and CDR2 SQIVND (reference sequence). The CDR3 length is 13 residues. The V end was cut by 6 bases, the J end by 5 bases, with 13 bases between. The CDR3 loop is CASRPRGETEAFF. CDR3 coding DNA: TGTGCCAGTAGACCCAGGGGTGAGACTGAAGCTTTCTTT.